This TCR beta chain was retrieved from a study of shared clonotypes between healthy human individuals. Findings and limits, study-wide: What limited the represented genetic and exposure-history diversity was the small number of donors. Sample collection involved blood only; tissue repertoires are likely different.

Cells designated naive CD8 were CD45RO-negative and were positively selected for CCR7, with terminally differentiated effector memory CD45RA+ cells excluded. Profiling relied on immunoSEQ multiplex PCR, and the TCRdb table lists in-frame clones only, not all of them. The top ten hold 1.7% of the sample, which has some 2,100,000 clones, 93% seen once. As to this clone: Antigen unknown.

This TCR was recovered from a man aged 18-30 years in good health. Some clones in this sample may be carry-over from other donors' samples. Specimen: naive CD8+ T cells from PBMCs.

The DNA for the CDR3 is TGCGCCAGCAGCCCCCTCCTAGCAGCTCAAGAGACCCAGTACTTC. The encoded protein is CASSPLLAAQETQYF. The chain couples TRBV4-1 to TRBJ2-5; D possibly corresponds to TRBD2 (5 bases). V lost 4 bases, J lost 2 bases, and 14 bases lay in between. Germline V CDR1 and CDR2: MGHRA, YSYEKL. This CDR3 comprises 15 residues.